One and the same sample provided the 14 T cell receptor beta chains below, sequenced in a study of PD-1 blockade in classical Hodgkin lymphoma. Using immunoSEQ multiplex PCR, the repertoire was profiled, and TCRdb retains in-frame clones only, with some absent. Of just over 15,000 clones listed, about 86% are singletons. Time point of the sample: newly diagnosed, previously untreated cHL patient sample. Negative selection with magnetic separation was used to purify CD4+ T cells from thawed PBMCs. Material: CD4+ T cells from blood. The receptors derive from a human donor with classical Hodgkin lymphoma.

The chain joins TRBV28 to TRBJ2-2; a possible D gene is TRBD2 (6 bases). Germline-derived CDR1 and CDR2 are MDHEN and SYDVKM. This CDR3 contains 14 residues. V was pared by 9 bases and J by 5 bases, with 16 bases between. This chain's CDR3 is CASRLDYPTGELFF. In DNA, the CDR3 is TGTGCCAGTAGACTGGACTACCCGACCGGGGAGCTGTTTTTT. Drawing the rest from reference TRBV28 and TRBJ2-2, the complete variable domain is DVKVTQSSRYLVKRTGEKVFLECVQDMDHENMFWYRQDPGLGLRLIYFSYDVKMKEKGDIPEGYSVSREKKERFSLILESASTNQTSMYLCASRLDYPTGELFFGEGSRLTVL.

This clone was seen only once. The chain links TRBV30 to TRBJ1-5; no clear D. CDR1 and CDR2 (germline): GTSNPN, SVGIG (reference sequence). The CDR3 has 13 residues. The ends were cut back, 7 bases at V and 3 bases at J, with 13 bases in the middle. CDR3 region: CASADGDNQPQHF. CDR3 in DNA: TGTGCCTCTGCGGACGGTGACAATCAGCCCCAGCATTTT. Full variable domain (outside the CDR3, taken from reference TRBV30 and TRBJ1-5): SQTIHQWPATLVQPVGSPLSLECTVEGTSNPNLYWYRQAAGRGLQLLFYSVGIGQISSEVPQNLSASRPQDRQFILSSKKLLLSDSGFYLCASADGDNQPQHFGDGTRLSIL.

The chain joins TRBV28 to TRBJ1-2, with 9 positions matching TRBD1. CDR3 length: 14 amino acids. The germline V gene has CDR1 MDHEN and CDR2 SYDVKM. V shed 1 base and J 4 bases; nucleotides not matched to a gene: 1. DNA for the CDR3: TGTGCCAGCAGTTTATTGGGACAGGGCTATGGCTACACCTTC. Protein product: CASSLLGQGYGYTF.

The chain couples TRBV7-2 to TRBJ1-3; D unclear. CDR1 and CDR2 from the germline V gene are SGHTA and FQGNSA. V lost 5 bases and J 2 bases, leaving 19 bases between the germline ends. The CDR3 loop spans 17 amino acids. This chain's CDR3 is CASSRTGSSTAGNTIYF. CDR3 DNA: TGTGCCAGCAGCCGAACCGGGAGTAGTACGGCTGGAAACACCATATATTTT.

The genes are TRBV19 and TRBJ2-3; TRBD2 aligns across 9 bases. After removal of 4 bases from V and 5 bases from J, the junction contained 4 bases not matched to a gene. The CDR3 runs to 14 residues. CDR1 and CDR2 from the germline V gene are LNHDA and SQIVND (reference sequence). The CDR3 bases are TGTGCCAGTAGTAAGGCTAGCGGGATAGATACGCAGTATTTT. It codes for CASSKASGIDTQYF.

V is TRBV19 and J is TRBJ1-2, with D hard to call. Germline loops: CDR1 LNHDA, CDR2 SQIVND (reference sequence). The V gene lost 5 bases and the J gene lost 2 bases, with 9 bases spanning the gap. This CDR3 has 13 residues. CDR3 in DNA: TGTGCCAGTAGTGTTGGGTTAAACTATGGCTACACCTTC. This encodes CASSVGLNYGYTF.

The chain couples TRBV5-1 to TRBJ2-3; tentative D call: TRBD1 (5 bases). CDR1 and CDR2 (germline): SGHRS, YFSETQ. The CDR3 sequence is 15 residues long. V dropped 5 bases and J dropped 0 bases, with 13 bases sitting between them. This CDR3 reads CASSRLGHSTDTQYF. Written as DNA, the CDR3 is TGCGCCAGCAGTCGCCTAGGACATAGCACAGATACGCAGTATTTT.

The chain recombines TRBV28 with TRBJ2-7; TRBD1 aligns across 8 bases. There are 14 residues in the CDR3. The V gene's germline CDR1 is MDHEN and CDR2 SYDVKM. J lost 2 bases, V lost 5 bases, and 5 bases had no gene match. CDR3 DNA sequence: TGTGCCAGCAGTCCTCCGACAGGGGCCTACGAGCAGTACTTC. This translates into CASSPPTGAYEQYF.

This chain connects TRBV28 to TRBJ2-7; D might be TRBD2 (5 bases). The CDR3 is 12 residues long. Germline-derived CDR1 and CDR2 are MDHEN and SYDVKM. V was shortened by 7 bases and J by 7 bases, with 14 bases between the two germline ends. The CDR3, as DNA: TGTGCCAGCATCCAATCCACGGGGGAGCAGTACTTC. This codes for CASIQSTGEQYF.

This chain links TRBV13 with TRBJ2-1; TRBD2 agrees at 15 bases. Trimming at V came to 4 bases and at J to 8 bases, leaving 6 bases not matched to a gene. This CDR3 region has 16 residues. Germline V gene data show CDR1 as PRHDT and CDR2 as FYEKMQ (reference sequence). The CDR3 DNA sequence: TGTGCCAGCAGCTCTCGGACTAGCGGGAGGGCGTATGAGCAGTTCTTC. This translates into CASSSRTSGRAYEQFF.

The gene calls are TRBV30 and TRBJ2-2, with D unresolved. CDR1 is GTSNPN, CDR2 SVGIG, per germline (reference sequence). CDR3 length equals 15 residues. Trimming pared 2 bases from V and 4 bases from J, leaving 14 bases between. The CDR3 region is CAWSTWTPATGELFF. The CDR3 coding sequence is TGTGCCTGGAGTACGTGGACCCCGGCCACCGGGGAGCTGTTTTTT.

This chain connects TRBV28 to TRBJ2-4; D gene ambiguous. Trimming stripped 7 bases from V and 2 bases from J, with 3 bases between. Germline assignment: CDR1 MDHEN and CDR2 SYDVKM. CDR3 size: 11 residues. The CDR3 DNA sequence: TGTGCCAGCACCTCCAAAAACATTCAGTACTTC. It specifies CASTSKNIQYF.

The V and J genes are TRBV28 and TRBJ2-7, with unresolved D. This CDR3 is 12 amino acids long. The V end lost 2 bases, the J end lost 7 bases, and 9 bases lay between the germline ends. Germline values: CDR1 MDHEN, CDR2 SYDVKM. The CDR3 here is CASSLVAREQYF. The CDR3 DNA reads TGTGCCAGCAGTTTAGTGGCCAGGGAGCAGTACTTC.

This chain joins TRBV7-9 and TRBJ1-2; 12 bases align to TRBD1. J lost 7 bases, V lost 1 base, and 4 bases had no gene match. The CDR3 extends over 15 amino acids. Germline V gives CDR1 SEHNR, CDR2 FQNEAQ (reference sequence). The CDR3 bases are TGTGCCAGCAGCTTAGTGGGACAGGGGGCGCGTGGCTACACCTTC. Its translation is CASSLVGQGARGYTF.